This T cell receptor beta chain was captured by sequencing in a study of Ad26.COV2.S vaccination and SARS-CoV-2 variants (dated by TCRdb to the early 2020s). With regard to the full study: Vaccine-arm donors came from COV1001, a multicentre, randomized, double-blind, placebo-controlled phase I-IIa trial of Ad26.COV2.S in healthy adults. Blinding of investigators to trial group allocation was maintained during experiments and outcome assessment. TCRbeta repertoire sequencing served as the tool for gauging how specific and how broad the SARS-CoV-2-reactive T cell receptors were following Ad26.COV2.S vaccination. Trial participants were randomized into five groups of five: low-dose or high-dose Ad26.COV2.S given once or twice, or placebo on both occasions. Ad26.COV2.S was administered intramuscularly at 5 x 10^10 or 1 x 10^11 viral particles, either as a single shot or as two shots given 56 days apart. A total of approximately 32 samples were included in the TCR-sequenced set, comprising approximately 20 Ad26.COV2.S vaccine recipients, 5 placebo recipients and 8 SARS-CoV-2 convalescent individuals. Paper-wide results and their limitations: Vaccine and placebo recipients had comparable non-spike TCR breadth, which fits with the vaccine containing only spike. The study was not powered for comparison of responses between vaccine doses or regimens. After vaccination, substantial breadth of spike-specific CD8+ and CD4+ T cell responses was reported. According to the authors, total T cell responses may have been underestimated by the TCR breadth and depth analyses. Spike-specific TCR breadth was higher in Ad26.COV2.S recipients than in placebo recipients (P = 0.0014).

The immunoSEQ Assay was the method used to sequence TCRbeta CDR3 regions. After extraction, genomic DNA underwent amplification by bias-controlled multiplex PCR, followed by high-throughput sequencing. Regarding the original processing steps: Collapsing and filtering of sequences were performed to quantify the absolute abundance of each unique TCRbeta CDR3 region. T cell fraction was estimated by normalizing TCRbeta template counts to usable DNA, which was measured by amplifying reference genes present in all nucleated cells. Repertoire TCRs were annotated as SARS-CoV-2-specific when V gene, CDR3 amino acid sequence and J gene were exactly matched to a known reactive TCR set. The reference SARS-CoV-2 TCR set was derived from MIRA and filtered for enrichment in COVID-19-positive ImmuneCODE repertoires, a step that removed public or cross-reactive TCRs. Drawing on the MIRA antigens, annotated TCRs were analysed further at the level of specific ORF or position within ORF. Breadth was defined as annotated unique rearrangements over total unique productive rearrangements; depth was the summed frequency of those rearrangements. Two-sided Wilcoxon rank-sum tests were used to compare TCR breadth between groups. Not all clones reach the TCRdb copy of this immuneACCESS table, which keeps in-frame sequences only. Checked studies attribute under half of the gap to unresolved V genes and leave the rest unexplained. D and trimming come from the DNA, and the V and J calls and clone size come from that table. This sample holds 300,000 to 400,000 clones; around four fifths were observed only once. 2% to 2.5% of the sample is held by the ten biggest clonotypes.

Note on this clone: The antigen it recognizes is unknown. Within one base of it there is no much larger clone, and no base qualities were kept.

The intended sense of this specimen's treatment or condition label: roughly 19 received Ad26.COV2.S at low or high dose, single or two shots; about 5 received placebo; per-sample allocation not given. Repertoires of vaccine and placebo recipients were sequenced from samples collected on day 63 after the first injection. Cohort 1b enrolled 20 to 30 adults aged 18-55 years at a single site in Boston, USA, between 29 July and 7 August 2020. As a vaccine, Ad26.COV2.S was a replication-incompetent adenovirus type 26 vector that expressed a prefusion-stabilized SARS-CoV-2 spike protein derived from the original Wuhan strain. Based on the germline V gene (reference sequence), the CDR1 and CDR2 sequences are MNHNY and SVGAGI. V lost 6 bases and J lost 4 bases, and the count of bases not matched to a germline gene is 11. The CDR3 spans 16 residues, from the cysteine through the phenylalanine. The only DNA kept is the CDR3, 48 bases in frame from the first base.

The chain couples TRBV6-6 to TRBJ2-3; 9 of the junction bases match TRBD1. This receptor was identified in a person between 18 and 65 years old who received the Ad26.COV2.S COVID-19 vaccine or a placebo. Here the sequenced sample was peripheral blood, taken in a trial of Ad26.COV2.S vaccine versus placebo. The CDR3 protein sequence reads: CASSPADRGAADTQYF. The DNA sequence follows: TGTGCCAGCAGCCCTGCGGACAGGGGAGCGGCAGATACGCAGTATTTT.